These T cell receptor beta chains were read from a single sample in a study of shared clonotypes between healthy human individuals. TCRdb keeps only in-frame clones here, not all; method: immunoSEQ multiplex PCR. The table shows some 2,000,000 clones, with approximately 94% occurring only once. Material for sequencing was naive CD8+ T cells sorted from blood. These receptor sequences come from a man aged 18-30 years in good health. Each CDR3 is given with its conserved first and last residue. D genes are given only for firm matches. The size of a clone is reported for some rows only, either as once, few or many, or as a class for expanded clones.

TRBV27	once	-	TRBJ2-7	TGTGCCAGCAGTCCGACCGGGGCACACGCCTACGAGCAGTACTTC	CASSPTGAHAYEQYF
TRBV27	-	-	TRBJ2-7	TGTGCCAGCAGTTCCGTCCTAGGGGTCCACGAGCAGTACTTC	CASSSVLGVHEQYF
TRBV5-6	-	TRBD1	TRBJ1-2	TGTGCCAGCAGCTTACGGACAGGGTATGGCTACACCTTC	CASSLRTGYGYTF
TRBV27	-	-	TRBJ2-7	TGTGCCAGCAGTGAGTCGCGGGGAGGCTCCTACGAGCAGTACTTC	CASSESRGGSYEQYF
TRBV5-1	-	-	TRBJ1-1	TGCGCCAGCAGCTTAGTTTCTGGCCAGAACACTGAAGCTTTCTTT	CASSLVSGQNTEAFF
TRBV10-3	-	-	TRBJ2-2	TGTGCCATCAGTTTCTTGGTGGTAAGAGGGACCGGGGAGCTGTTTTTT	CAISFLVVRGTGELFF
TRBV6-1	-	TRBD1	TRBJ1-6	TGTGCCAGCAGTCTCACAGGGGGGCAAAATTCACCCCTCCACTTT	CASSLTGGQNSPLHF
TRBV15	-	TRBD1	TRBJ2-5	TGTGCCACCAGCTCTGGACAGGGGGCGGGAGAGACCCAGTACTTC	CATSSGQGAGETQYF
TRBV30	-	TRBD1	TRBJ1-2	TGTGCCTGGAATCCCGCCGGGACAGGGGTAGGGTATGGCTACACCTTC	CAWNPAGTGVGYGYTF
TRBV13	-	TRBD1	TRBJ2-7	TGTGCCAGCAGCTGGCGAGGGGGCCCGGACGAGCAGTACTTC	CASSWRGGPDEQYF
TRBV19	-	TRBD2	TRBJ2-7	TGTGCCAGTAGCTTTACTAGCGGAGGCTACGAGCAGTACTTC	CASSFTSGGYEQYF
TRBV27	-	TRBD1	TRBJ2-1	TGTGCCAGCAGCCGGGGGACAGGGGGCTACAATGAGCAGTTCTTC	CASSRGTGGYNEQFF
TRBV4-3	-	-	TRBJ1-1	TGCGCCAGCAGCCAAGATGGGGGGACTGAAGCTTTCTTT	CASSQDGGTEAFF
TRBV28	-	TRBD1	TRBJ1-5	TGTGCCAGCAGTATGTTTGGGGGGACAGGGGGCTATGGCAATCAGCCCCAGCATTTT	CASSMFGGTGGYGNQPQHF
TRBV4-1	-	-	TRBJ2-1	TGCGCCAGCAGCCACCCGGGGGGCGAGCAGTTCTTC	CASSHPGGEQFF
TRBV11-3	-	-	TRBJ2-2	TGTGCCAGCAGCTTCACTAAAAACACCGGGGAGCTGTTTTTT	CASSFTKNTGELFF
TRBV11-2	-	-	TRBJ1-6	TGTGCCAGCAGTTCCCTGTTTCACCTGGGCTCCCACTTT	CASSSLFHLGSHF
TRBV6-5	-	-	TRBJ2-7	TGTGCCAGCAGATCGGACGGGGAGCAGTACTTC	CASRSDGEQYF
TRBV4-1	once	TRBD1	TRBJ1-5	TGCGCCAGCAGCCAAGACCCGGACAGGGGGAATCAGCCCCAGCATTTT	CASSQDPDRGNQPQHF
TRBV4-1	-	-	TRBJ1-5	TGCGCCAGCAGCCAACGACATAACAATCAGCCCCAGCATTTT	CASSQRHNNQPQHF
TRBV14	-	-	TRBJ2-7	TGTGCCAGCAGCCACCTATGGGGCGGGGACGGCTCCGAGCAGTACTTC	CASSHLWGGDGSEQYF
TRBV9	-	-	TRBJ2-7	TGTGCCAGCAGCGTAGAGGAAGCCCCCTACGAGCAGTACTTC	CASSVEEAPYEQYF
TRBV5-6	-	-	TRBJ1-1	TGTGCCAGCAACCCCACAACTAACAGATTTGAAGCTTTCTTT	CASNPTTNRFEAFF
TRBV10-2	-	-	TRBJ2-3	TGCGCCAGCAGTGAGATCGGGTCCGATACGCAGTATTTT	CASSEIGSDTQYF
TRBV10-2	-	TRBD2	TRBJ2-1	TGCGCCAGCAGGGGGTCACCTGGACTAGATAACAATGAGCAGTTCTTC	CASRGSPGLDNNEQFF
TRBV10-3	-	-	TRBJ2-5	TGTGCCATCAGTGACCGTCAAGAGACCCAGTACTTC	CAISDRQETQYF
TRBV4-2	-	-	TRBJ2-7	TGTGCCAGCAGCCCCGAATCGTATAGGGGGGGCTCCTACGAGCAGTACTTC	CASSPESYRGGSYEQYF
TRBV13	-	-	TRBJ1-2	TGTGCCAGCAGCACTGGACCTCTGACCACATATGGCTACACCTTC	CASSTGPLTTYGYTF
TRBV14	-	-	TRBJ2-7	TGTGCCAGCAGCTACCGGGACCTGGCTACGGAGCAGTACTTC	CASSYRDLATEQYF
TRBV5-6	-	-	TRBJ2-7	TGTGCCAGCAGCTTGGGCACAGGGAATTACGAGCAGTACTTC	CASSLGTGNYEQYF
TRBV5-1	-	-	TRBJ2-2	TGCGCCAGCAGCTTGGACGTGGAAATCGGGGAGCTGTTTTTT	CASSLDVEIGELFF
TRBV4-1	-	TRBD2	TRBJ2-3	TGCGCCAGCAGCCGGACTAGCGGGGGTCTTCTAGGCACAGATACGCAGTATTTT	CASSRTSGGLLGTDTQYF
TRBV23-1	-	TRBD2	TRBJ2-1	TGCGCCAGCAGTCAATCCCGGACTAGCGGGGTATACAATGAGCAGTTCTTC	CASSQSRTSGVYNEQFF
TRBV30	once	-	TRBJ2-7	TGTGCCTGGTCGGGACTTACGTACGAGCAGTACTTC	CAWSGLTYEQYF
TRBV6-5	-	TRBD1	TRBJ2-5	TGTGCCAGCAGTTACACCCAGGGGGCTGGGCAAGAGACCCAGTACTTC	CASSYTQGAGQETQYF
TRBV2	-	-	TRBJ1-2	TGTGCCAGCACAACAATAGGATCCCTCTATGGCTACACCTTC	CASTTIGSLYGYTF
TRBV30	-	-	TRBJ1-2	TGTGCCTGGAATTGGGACGGCCTCAGTAGACAGGTAGCTAACTATGGCTACACCTTC	CAWNWDGLSRQVANYGYTF
TRBV5-4	-	-	TRBJ1-1	TGTGCCAGCAGCTCCGCGAACACTGAAGCTTTCTTT	CASSSANTEAFF
TRBV7-8	once	TRBD1	TRBJ1-2	TGTGCCAGCAGCTCTACAGGGGGCGGATCCGGCTACACCTTC	CASSSTGGGSGYTF
TRBV4-3	-	-	TRBJ2-3	TGCGCCAGCAGCCAAGATCGAGACAACACAGATACGCAGTATTTT	CASSQDRDNTDTQYF
TRBV11-2	-	-	TRBJ1-1	TGTGCCAGCAGCTTCCGGGACGTTGAGACTGAAGCTTTCTTT	CASSFRDVETEAFF
TRBV25-1	-	TRBD2	TRBJ2-3	TGTGCCAGCAGTCTAGCGGGGGGCCGGGGGGATACGCAGTATTTT	CASSLAGGRGDTQYF
TRBV27	once	-	TRBJ2-1	TGTGCCAGCAGAATTCTTCAAACCGGTGAGCAGTTCTTC	CASRILQTGEQFF
TRBV13	-	TRBD2	TRBJ2-2	TGTGCCAGCACCCCCTCGAATATACTAGCGCAACCCGATCGGGACACCGGGGAGCTGTTTTTT	CASTPSNILAQPDRDTGELFF
TRBV19	-	-	TRBJ2-1	TGTGCCAGTAGCACTGGGGGCTATACGGAGGCTGAGCAGTTCTTC	CASSTGGYTEAEQFF
TRBV27	-	-	TRBJ1-5	TGTGCCAGCAACTCCGACCCACCGTCGTGGGATAATAATCAGCCCCAGCATTTT	CASNSDPPSWDNNQPQHF
TRBV7-6	-	-	TRBJ2-3	TGTGCCAGCAGCTTGGGGTTAGGGGAGGATACGCAGTATTTT	CASSLGLGEDTQYF
TRBV11-1	-	-	TRBJ2-2	TGTGCCAGCGGCAGCACAGCCCCAATCGGGGAGCTGTTTTTT	CASGSTAPIGELFF